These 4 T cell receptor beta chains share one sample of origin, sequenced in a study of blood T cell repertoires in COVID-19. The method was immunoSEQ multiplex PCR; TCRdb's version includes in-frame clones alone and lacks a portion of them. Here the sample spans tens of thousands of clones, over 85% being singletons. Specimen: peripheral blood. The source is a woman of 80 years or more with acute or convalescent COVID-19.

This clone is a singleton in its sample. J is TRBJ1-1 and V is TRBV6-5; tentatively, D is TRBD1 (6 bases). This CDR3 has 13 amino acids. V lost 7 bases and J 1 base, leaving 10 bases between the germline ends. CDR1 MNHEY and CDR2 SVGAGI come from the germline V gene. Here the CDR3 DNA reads TGTGCCAGCAAAAGGACAGAGAACACTGAAGCTTTCTTT. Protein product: CASKRTENTEAFF.

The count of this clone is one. Here the CDR3 reads CASSLEGDSGANVLTF. In nucleotides, the CDR3 is TGTGCCAGCAGCTTGGAGGGGGACTCTGGGGCCAACGTCCTGACTTTC. The chain recombines TRBV5-5 with TRBJ2-6, with D tentatively TRBD1 (6 bases). Deletions cut 0 bases from V and 0 bases from J, with 7 bases between. Germline V gene sequence: CDR1 SGHKS, CDR2 YYEKEE (reference sequence). This CDR3 contains 16 residues. Based on the CDR3 plus reference TRBV5-5 and TRBJ2-6, the full variable domain is DAGVTQSPTHLIKTRGQQVTLRCSPISGHKSVSWYQQVLGQGPQFIFQYYEKEERGRGNFPDRFSARQFPNYSSELNVNALLLGDSALYLCASSLEGDSGANVLTFGAGSRLTVL.

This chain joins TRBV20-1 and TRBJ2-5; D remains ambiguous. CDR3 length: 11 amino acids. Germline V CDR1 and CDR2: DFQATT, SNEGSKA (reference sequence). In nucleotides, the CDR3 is TGCGCCCTGAGGAGACAAGAGACCCAGTACTTC. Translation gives CALRRQETQYF.

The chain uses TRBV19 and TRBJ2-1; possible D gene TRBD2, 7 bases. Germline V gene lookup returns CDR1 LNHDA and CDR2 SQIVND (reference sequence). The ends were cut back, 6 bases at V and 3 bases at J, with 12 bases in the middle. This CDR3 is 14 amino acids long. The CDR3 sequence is CASRGGQGYNEQFF. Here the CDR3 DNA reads TGTGCCAGTAGGGGGGGGCAGGGCTACAATGAGCAGTTCTTC.